This TCR beta chain was captured by sequencing in a study of T-cell reconstitution after alpha-beta-depleted transplantation in children. This clonotype was counted at least ten times. Unique molecular identifiers tagged the TCRbeta library. A single record per CDR3 protein comes from TCRdb applying MiXCR to the PCR reads. The profile covers 150,000 to 200,000 distinct CDR3 sequences, with approximately 15% appearing a single time and over 10% taken by the ten largest. This CDR3 has 16 amino acids. Germline-derived CDR1 and CDR2 are WNHNN and SYGVQD (reference sequence). V lost 0 bases and J lost 4, with 15 bases in between.

Sequenced material: PBMCs from the stem cell graft donor, taken from the stem cell graft. The chain recombines TRBV10-1 with TRBJ1-2; maybe TRBD1 (6 bases). This TCR was sampled from a human donor who donated a stem cell graft to a child with acute lymphoblastic leukemia. CDR3 residues: CASSESRDTSSYGYTF. The CDR3 DNA sequence: TGCGCCAGCAGTGAGTCTAGGGACACCTCGTCCTATGGCTACACCTTC.